This T cell receptor beta chain was recorded in a study of blood T cells in healthy people across ages. Germline V gene data show CDR1 as MNHEY and CDR2 as SVGEGT. The V gene lost 0 bases and the J gene lost 3 bases, with 3 bases spanning the gap. The CDR3 consists of 13 residues. Only a few counts were recorded for this clonotype. Next came a second PCR, run for about 6 to 12 cycles, which used a sample-barcoded 5' primer along with a J-beta primer mix. TCRdb used MiXCR to reprocess the 5' RACE reads, holding one entry per CDR3 protein. The repertoire holds about 720,000 distinct CDR3 sequences, with just under 25% as singletons. This sample was shared with a second study, whose subject was T cells of mothers and their children.

The chain recombines TRBV6-2 or TRBV6-3 with TRBJ2-4, with D unresolved. The sequence came from a boy between 5 and 17 years old in good health. Sequencing used blood. CDR3: CASSYSGKNIQYF. CDR3 DNA: TGTGCCAGCAGTTACTCGGGCAAAAACATTCAGTACTTC.